This T cell receptor (beta chain) was found in a study of shared clonotypes between healthy human individuals. As defined, naive CD8 cells were CD45RO-negative and positively selected for CCR7, with terminally differentiated effector memory CD45RA+ cells excluded. The assay was run at deep level. TCRdb's table, derived via immunoSEQ multiplex PCR, lists solely in-frame clones and lacks some. The sample has about 680,000 clones, around 90% seen once; the top ten hold 24%. Germline V gene sequence: CDR1 SGHRS, CDR2 YFSETQ. This CDR3 contains 17 residues. The ends lost 3 bases at V and 5 bases at J; junction bases unmatched: 15.

The origin of this receptor is a man aged 25 to 40 in good health. The sample consisted of naive CD8+ T cells sorted from blood. This chain links TRBV5-1 with TRBJ1-2; 8 bases agree with TRBD1. The CDR3 DNA follows: TGCGCCAGCAGCTCGCGGACAGGGTTTCTTGGCATATATGGCTACACCTTC. It is translated as CASSSRTGFLGIYGYTF.